The sample holds many counts of the clone carrying this T cell receptor beta chain. This sample is part of a study of T cells in Graves' hyperthyroidism and ophthalmopathy. V trimming: 6 bases; J trimming: 2 bases; junction bases outside the gene matches: 3. CDR1 is MNHNS and CDR2 is SASEGT in the germline V gene. CDR3 length: 13 amino acids. Amplification of TCR beta CDR3 regions was performed using RNA transcripts as template. The TCR CDR3 was amplified in a first-round RT-PCR using the HTBI primer set. TCRdb re-called the multiplex PCR reads with MiXCR, one entry per CDR3 protein. The sample consists of 250,000 to 400,000 distinct CDR3 sequences, approximately 14% of them appearing once.

Input material: blood. This rearrangement joins TRBV6-1 to TRBJ1-2, with TRBD1 identical over 7 bases. The TCR sequence derives from a woman between 40 and 55 years old with Graves' ophthalmopathy. The CDR3 is CASSETGNYGYTF. The CDR3 DNA sequence: TGTGCCAGCAGCGAGACAGGGAACTATGGCTACACCTTC.